These 13 T cell receptor beta chains came from one sample sequenced in a study of control samples from healthy donors and cancer patients. Using immunoSEQ multiplex PCR, the repertoire was profiled, and TCRdb retains in-frame clones only, with some absent. The sample shows roughly 90,000 clones, 82% of them seen only once. The sample consisted of blood. These receptors all come from a woman aged 55-70 years in good health.

The chain recombines TRBV6-5 with TRBJ1-6; no clear D gene. The CDR3 runs to 13 residues. Germline CDR1 MNHEY, CDR2 SVGAGI. V lost 8 bases to trimming and J lost 7 bases, with 12 bases between them. The CDR3 region has the DNA TGTGCCAGCCACCGCGAGGTGAATTCACCCCTCCACTTT. It yields the protein CASHREVNSPLHF.

This chain uses TRBV12-3 or TRBV12-4 with TRBJ1-2; 9 bases line up with TRBD1. CDR3 size: 13 residues. With 6 bases clipped from V and 5 bases from J, the junction kept 4 bases outside the gene matches. CDR3 sequence reads: CASRDRGGYGYTF. As DNA, the CDR3 is TGTGCCAGCAGGGACAGGGGAGGGTATGGCTACACCTTC.

This clone turned up a few times. The gene calls are TRBV29-1 and TRBJ2-3, with D possibly TRBD2 on 6 matching bases. CDR1 SQVTM and CDR2 ANQGSEA come from the germline V gene. Trimming removed 5 bases at V and 2 bases at J, with 8 bases between. The CDR3 sequence is 12 residues long. The CDR3: CSVRTNTDTQYF. DNA of the CDR3: TGCAGCGTTAGGACTAACACAGATACGCAGTATTTT.

CDR3 residues: CASSLDGSTNEKLFF. In nucleotides, the CDR3 is TGTGCCAGCAGCTTGGACGGATCAACTAATGAAAAACTGTTTTTT. The V gene is TRBV7-6, the J gene TRBJ1-4; no clear D. Deletions cut 3 bases from V and 0 bases from J, with 8 bases between. This CDR3 spans 15 amino acids. Germline CDR1 reads SGHVS; CDR2 reads FNYEAQ.

The chain combines TRBV6-5 with TRBJ2-7; 7 bases map to TRBD1. The germline V gene has CDR1 MNHEY and CDR2 SVGAGI. V dropped 2 bases and J dropped 2; count of bases not matched to a gene: 3. This CDR3 region has 14 residues. The CDR3 spells CASSYRGLTYEQYF. CDR3 sequence (DNA): TGTGCCAGCAGTTACAGGGGGCTCACCTACGAGCAGTACTTC.

The chain links TRBV5-1 to TRBJ2-1; no reliable D call. V shed 2 bases and J shed 2 bases, with 2 bases lying between them. The CDR3 consists of 12 residues. Germline V lookup: CDR1 SGHRS, CDR2 YFSETQ. The chain's CDR3 is CASSLAYNEQFF. CDR3 coding DNA: TGCGCCAGCAGCTTAGCCTACAATGAGCAGTTCTTC.

The V and J genes are TRBV19 and TRBJ1-1, with no clear D. Trimming shortened V by 3 bases and J by 4 bases, and 6 bases separated the two germline ends. There are 12 residues in the CDR3. The germline gives CDR1 LNHDA, CDR2 SQIVND (reference sequence). This CDR3 reads CASSIWGTEAFF. CDR3 coding DNA: TGTGCCAGTAGTATTTGGGGCACTGAAGCTTTCTTT.

V usage is TRBV19 and J usage is TRBJ1-2; D call uncertain. CDR1 LNHDA and CDR2 SQIVND come from the germline V gene (reference sequence). Trimming pared 7 bases from V and 2 bases from J, leaving 14 bases between. This CDR3 has 14 amino acids. Here the CDR3 DNA reads TGTGCCAGTACCCCCGGTGCGGGGAACTATGGCTACACCTTC. It encodes CASTPGAGNYGYTF.

V usage is TRBV6-6 and J usage is TRBJ1-2; 7 bases line up with TRBD1. V was clipped by 6 bases and J by 4 bases; unmatched bases: 8. The germline V gene has CDR1 MNHNY and CDR2 SVGAGI (reference sequence). The CDR3 is made up of 14 amino acids. CDR3 region: CASSVQGQSYGYTF. In DNA, the CDR3 is TGTGCCAGCAGCGTACAGGGACAGAGCTATGGCTACACCTTC.

This clone was recorded a few times. The rearrangement joins TRBV11-2 to TRBJ1-1, with 8 bases aligning to TRBD1. This CDR3 is built from 18 residues. V trimming: 1 base; J trimming: 1 base; junction bases outside the gene matches: 11. Looked up from germline, CDR1 is SGHAT and CDR2 is FQNNGV. The CDR3 sequence is CASSLVLGQGAKNTEAFF. The CDR3 region has the DNA TGTGCCAGCAGCTTAGTTTTGGGGCAGGGGGCTAAGAACACTGAAGCTTTCTTT. Using reference TRBV11-2 and TRBJ1-1 for the parts outside the CDR3, the full variable domain is EAGVAQSPRYKIIEKRQSVAFWCNPISGHATLYWYQQILGQGPKLLIQFQNNGVVDDSQLPKDRFSAERLKGVDSTLKIQPAKLEDSAVYLCASSLVLGQGAKNTEAFFGQGTRLTVV.

J is TRBJ1-2 and V is TRBV7-9, with a weak D call TRBD1 (5 bases). Trimming cost V 4 bases and J 7 bases, with 19 bases left between them. The CDR3 contains 15 residues. Per the germline V gene, CDR1 is SEHNR and CDR2 is FQNEAQ (reference sequence). CDR3 region: CASSWDVGRSFGYTF. The DNA of the CDR3 is TGTGCCAGCAGCTGGGACGTGGGACGGAGTTTTGGCTACACCTTC.

The J gene is TRBJ2-7, the V gene TRBV5-1, with D maybe TRBD2 (6 bases). Germline V gene data show CDR1 as SGHRS and CDR2 as YFSETQ. Trimming removed 0 bases at V and 7 bases at J, with 20 bases between. The CDR3 is made up of 16 amino acids. CDR3 nucleotides: TGCGCCAGCAGCTTGGGGGGACGAGGGGAGGCGCGGGAGCAGTACTTC. It translates to CASSLGGRGEAREQYF.

The rearrangement uses TRBV5-5 and TRBJ2-3; D is undetermined. The CDR3 loop spans 11 amino acids. Germline V gives CDR1 SGHKS, CDR2 YYEKEE (reference sequence). The V gene lost 3 bases and the J gene lost 2 bases, with 1 base spanning the gap. The CDR3 protein is CASSYTDTQYF. The DNA of the CDR3 is TGTGCCAGCAGCTACACAGATACGCAGTATTTT.